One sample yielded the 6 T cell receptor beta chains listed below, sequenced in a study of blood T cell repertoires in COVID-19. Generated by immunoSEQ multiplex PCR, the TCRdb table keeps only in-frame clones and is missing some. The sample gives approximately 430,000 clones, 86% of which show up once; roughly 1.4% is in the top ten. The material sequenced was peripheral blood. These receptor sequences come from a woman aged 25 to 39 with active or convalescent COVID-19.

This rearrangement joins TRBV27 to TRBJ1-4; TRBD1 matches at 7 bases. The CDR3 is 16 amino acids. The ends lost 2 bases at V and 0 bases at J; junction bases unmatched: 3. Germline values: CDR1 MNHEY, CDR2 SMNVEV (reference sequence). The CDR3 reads CASSLDRVATNEKLFF. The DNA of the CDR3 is TGTGCCAGCAGTTTAGACAGGGTAGCAACTAATGAAAAACTGTTTTTT. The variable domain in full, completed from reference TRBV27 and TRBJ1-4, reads EAQVTQNPRYLITVTGKKLTVTCSQNMNHEYMSWYRQDPGLGLRQIYYSMNVEVTDKGDVPEGYKVSRKEKRNFPLILESPSPNQTSLYFCASSLDRVATNEKLFFGSGTQLSVL.

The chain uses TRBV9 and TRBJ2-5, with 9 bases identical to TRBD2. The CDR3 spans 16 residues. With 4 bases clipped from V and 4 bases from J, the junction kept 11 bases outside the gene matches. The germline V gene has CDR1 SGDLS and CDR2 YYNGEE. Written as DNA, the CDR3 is TGTGCCAGCAGCCCCAGCGGGGGGTATGGGGCAGAGACCCAGTACTTC. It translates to CASSPSGGYGAETQYF.

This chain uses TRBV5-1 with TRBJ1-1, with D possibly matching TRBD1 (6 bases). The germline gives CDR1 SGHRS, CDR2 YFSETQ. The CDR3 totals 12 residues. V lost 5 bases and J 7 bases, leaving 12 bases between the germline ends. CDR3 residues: CASSPTGSEAFF. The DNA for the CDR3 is TGCGCCAGCAGTCCAACAGGGAGTGAAGCTTTCTTT.

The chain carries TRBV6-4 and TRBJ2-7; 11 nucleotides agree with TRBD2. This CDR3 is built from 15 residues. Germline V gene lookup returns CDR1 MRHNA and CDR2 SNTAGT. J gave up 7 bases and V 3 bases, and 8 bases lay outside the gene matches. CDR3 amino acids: CASSENSGGAGEQYF. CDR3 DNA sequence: TGTGCCAGCAGTGAAAATAGCGGGGGGGCCGGTGAGCAGTACTTC.

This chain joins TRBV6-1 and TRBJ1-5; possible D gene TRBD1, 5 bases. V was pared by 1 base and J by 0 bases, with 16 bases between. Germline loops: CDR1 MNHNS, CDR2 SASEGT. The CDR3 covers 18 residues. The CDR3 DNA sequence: TGTGCCAGCAGTGAAGTCTCAGGGAGCGGGTATAGCAATCAGCCCCAGCATTTT. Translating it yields CASSEVSGSGYSNQPQHF.

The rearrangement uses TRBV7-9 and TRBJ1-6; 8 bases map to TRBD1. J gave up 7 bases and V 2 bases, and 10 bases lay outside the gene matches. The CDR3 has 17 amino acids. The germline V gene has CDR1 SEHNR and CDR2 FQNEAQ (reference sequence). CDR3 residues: CASSLCSGGFRNSPLHF. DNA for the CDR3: TGTGCCAGCAGCTTATGTTCAGGGGGCTTTAGGAATTCACCCCTCCACTTT.